This T cell receptor (beta chain) derives from a study of shared clonotypes between healthy human individuals. Points from the study as a whole: Clonotype sharing across donors was expected to vary with sequencing depth.

The study drew its donors from healthy HIV-negative adults without recent acute infections or vaccinations. The study separated CD4+ cells into CD45RA+ naive and CD45RA-negative memory subsets. Several immunoSEQ plates received, in even portions, the genomic DNA of each subset. Libraries were prepared by immunoSEQ multiplex PCR; TCRdb keeps only in-frame clonotypes and omits some of them. Among about 680,000 clones listed, 73% were seen once. Notes on this clone: Its antigen is not identified.

J was trimmed by 6 bases and V by 5 bases; bases with no gene match: 8. The CDR3 runs to 15 residues. Per germline, CDR1 MRHNA and CDR2 SNTAGT. The clonotype comes from a woman aged 25-40 years in good health. Sequences were obtained from memory CD4+ T cells sorted from blood. Subset reported: CD45RA-negative fraction. The V call is TRBV6-4, the J call TRBJ2-3, with 10 bases fitting TRBD1. The CDR3 loop reads CASSSGTGEPDTQYF. DNA of the CDR3: TGTGCCAGCAGTTCAGGGACAGGGGAACCGGATACGCAGTATTTT.